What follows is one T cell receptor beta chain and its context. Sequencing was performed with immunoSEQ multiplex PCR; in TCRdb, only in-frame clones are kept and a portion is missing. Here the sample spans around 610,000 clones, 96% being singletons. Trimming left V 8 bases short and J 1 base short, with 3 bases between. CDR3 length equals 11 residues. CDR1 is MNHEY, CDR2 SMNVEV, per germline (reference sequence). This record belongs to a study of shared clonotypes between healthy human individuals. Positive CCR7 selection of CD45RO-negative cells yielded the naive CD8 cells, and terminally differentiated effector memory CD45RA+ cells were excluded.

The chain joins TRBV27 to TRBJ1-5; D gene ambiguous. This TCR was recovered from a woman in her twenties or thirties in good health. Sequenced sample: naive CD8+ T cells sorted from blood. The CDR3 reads CASGSNQPQHF. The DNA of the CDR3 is TGTGCCAGCGGAAGCAATCAGCCCCAGCATTTT.